Each of the 22 T cell receptor beta chains below was sequenced from the same sample in a study of blood T cells in healthy people across ages. For the second PCR, which ran for about 7 to 12 cycles, a sample-barcoded 5' primer and a J-beta primer mix were used. In TCRdb, the 5' RACE reads were re-called with MiXCR into one record per CDR3 protein. The table lists about 1 million distinct CDR3 sequences, more than 40% of them singletons. The sequenced sample consisted of blood. The receptors were sampled from a woman in her sixties or seventies in good health.

J is TRBJ2-3 and V is TRBV27; possible D gene TRBD2, 5 bases. The CDR3 sequence is 13 residues long. The germline CDR1 and CDR2 sequences are MNHEY and SMNVEV (reference sequence). V lost 0 bases and J 9 bases, leaving 10 bases between the germline ends. CDR3 nucleotides: TGTGCCAGCAGTTTATCCCCCAGGAGGACGCAGTATTTT. Its translation: CASSLSPRRTQYF.

This clonotype came up a few times. The chain couples TRBV9 to TRBJ2-7; perhaps D is TRBD1 or TRBD2 (5 bases each). Trimming left V 4 bases short and J 1 base short, with 12 bases between. CDR1 and CDR2 from the germline V gene are SGDLS and YYNGEE. This CDR3 is built from 14 residues. CDR3 protein: CASSIGTVSYEQYF. CDR3 nucleotide sequence: TGTGCCAGCAGCATCGGGACGGTATCCTACGAGCAGTACTTC.

The chain has TRBV24-1 and TRBJ2-1; 7 bases map to TRBD2. Trimming at V came to 3 bases and at J to 4 bases, leaving 5 bases not matched to a gene. This CDR3 is built from 15 residues. The germline V gene has CDR1 KGHDR and CDR2 SFDVKD. Here the CDR3 DNA reads TGTGCCACCAGTGATCCTAGCGGACCTTACAATGAGCAGTTCTTC. This translates into CATSDPSGPYNEQFF.

As concerns this clonotype: Since a much larger clone is just one base distant, this may be a read error. This CDR3 reads CASSAKEAQYF. The CDR3 coding sequence is TGTGCCAGCAGCGCAAAAGAGGCCCAGTACTTC. This chain connects TRBV9 to TRBJ2-7; unclear D gene. Germline loops: CDR1 SGDLS, CDR2 YYNGEE. The CDR3 extends over 11 amino acids. V dropped 3 bases and J dropped 10 bases, with 11 bases sitting between them.

This rearrangement joins TRBV5-1 to TRBJ2-1; 8 nucleotides align to TRBD1. Germline loops: CDR1 SGHRS, CDR2 YFSETQ. After removal of 3 bases from V and 6 bases from J, the junction contained 8 bases not matched to a gene. The CDR3 has 15 amino acids. CDR3 nucleotide sequence: TGCGCCAGCAGCTACGAGACAGGGGTCGGCAATGAGCAGTTCTTC. It encodes CASSYETGVGNEQFF.

This clonotype was seen more than once but under ten times. CDR3 protein: CASSDGQDYGYTF. The CDR3 coding sequence is TGTGCCAGCAGTGATGGTCAGGACTATGGCTACACCTTC. The chain is built from TRBV2 and TRBJ1-2; no clear D. Germline CDR1 SNHLY, CDR2 FYNNEI. The CDR3 loop spans 13 amino acids. With 3 bases removed from V and 3 bases from J, the gap between germline ends came to 8 bases.

V and J are TRBV27 and TRBJ2-1; 12 bases are a match to TRBD1. V gave up 2 bases and J gave up 8 bases; unmatched junction bases: 1. CDR3 length equals 14 residues. Germline loops: CDR1 MNHEY, CDR2 SMNVEV (reference sequence). The CDR3 loop reads CASSLGTGGYEQFF. In nucleotides, the CDR3 is TGTGCCAGCAGTTTAGGGACAGGGGGCTATGAGCAGTTCTTC.

The gene calls are TRBV3-1 and TRBJ2-5; the D is unclear. V lost 4 bases and J 1 base, leaving 10 bases between the germline ends. The CDR3 contains 14 residues. Germline V CDR1 and CDR2: LGHDT, YNNKEL (reference sequence). This CDR3 is CASSPTVVQETQYF. CDR3 nucleotide sequence: TGTGCCAGCAGCCCCACCGTGGTCCAAGAGACCCAGTACTTC.

This clonotype appeared a few times. This sequence joins TRBV7-3 and TRBJ2-3; 12 bases agree with TRBD2. Germline V gene data show CDR1 as SGHTA and CDR2 as FQGTGA. The CDR3 sequence is 16 residues long. V gave up 1 base and J gave up 1 base; unmatched junction bases: 0. The chain's CDR3 is CASSLRTSGGTDTQYF. CDR3 bases: TGTGCCAGCAGCTTAAGGACTAGCGGGGGCACAGATACGCAGTATTTT. Drawing the rest from reference TRBV7-3 and TRBJ2-3, the complete variable domain is GAGVSQTPSNKVTEKGKYVELRCDPISGHTALYWYRQSLGQGPEFLIYFQGTGAADDSGLPNDRFFAVRPEGSVSTLKIQRTERGDSAVYLCASSLRTSGGTDTQYFGPGTRLTVL.

This clonotype showed up many times. The J gene is TRBJ2-7, the V gene TRBV9; 8 bases map to TRBD1. Germline-derived CDR1 and CDR2 are SGDLS and YYNGEE. The V segment lost 7 bases and the J segment 3 bases; nucleotides outside the gene matches: 3. The CDR3 consists of 12 residues. For the CDR3, the DNA is TGTGCCAGCGGCACAGGGGGCTACGAGCAGTACTTC. Protein: CASGTGGYEQYF.

Written as DNA, the CDR3 is TGTGCCAGCAGGGGACCCGGACAGCACCGGGAGCTGTTTTTT. This gives the protein CASRGPGQHRELFF. V and J are TRBV25-1 and TRBJ2-2, with D perhaps TRBD1 (6 bases). This CDR3 comprises 14 residues. CDR1 is MGHDK and CDR2 is SYGVNS in the germline V gene. The V end lost 6 bases, the J end lost 9 bases, and 17 bases lay between the germline ends. The full variable domain, with the rest looked up from reference TRBV25-1 and TRBJ2-2, is EADIYQTPRYLVIGTGKKITLECSQTMGHDKMYWYQQDPGMELHLIHYSYGVNSTEKGDLSSESTVSRIRTEHFPLTLESARPSHTSQYLCASRGPGQHRELFFGEGSRLTVL.

V usage is TRBV9 and J usage is TRBJ2-3, with D possibly matching TRBD1 (6 bases). The V gene's germline CDR1 is SGDLS and CDR2 YYNGEE. V was shortened by 5 bases and J by 0 bases, with 13 bases between the two germline ends. This CDR3 spans 15 amino acids. The CDR3 here is CASSSGTTSTDTQYF. DNA of the CDR3: TGTGCCAGCAGTTCCGGGACAACTAGCACAGATACGCAGTATTTT.

The CDR3 is CASSVTSASSYNEQFF. As DNA, the CDR3 is TGTGCCAGCAGCGTAACTAGCGCCTCCTCCTACAATGAGCAGTTCTTC. This rearrangement joins TRBV9 to TRBJ2-1; 7 bases fit TRBD2. V shed 1 base, J shed 0 bases, and the junction held 4 bases outside the gene matches. Germline assignment: CDR1 SGDLS and CDR2 YYNGEE. The CDR3 consists of 16 residues.

The chain combines TRBV10-3 with TRBJ2-7; D may be TRBD2 (5 bases). The V end lost 7 bases, the J end lost 1 base, and 11 bases lay between the germline ends. CDR3 length: 13 amino acids. Germline V gene lookup returns CDR1 ENHRY and CDR2 SYGVKD. The CDR3 spells CAITVPGSYEQYF. As DNA, the CDR3 is TGTGCCATCACCGTCCCGGGATCCTACGAGCAGTACTTC.

This chain connects TRBV6-6 to TRBJ2-7; 9 positions agree with TRBD1. With the DNA end fitting TRBJ2-5 better, the J assignment may be wrong. Germline assignment: CDR1 MNHNY and CDR2 SVGAGI (reference sequence). The CDR3 loop spans 13 amino acids. The DNA of the CDR3 is TGTGCCAGCAGACAGGGGGCCGCGGAGACCCAGTACTTC. Amino acids: CASRQGAAETQYF.

This clonotype has just a few counts. The chain carries TRBV4-1 and TRBJ2-1; D gene unclear. Trimming left V 4 bases short and J 8 bases short, with 15 bases between. Germline V lookup: CDR1 MGHRA, CDR2 YSYEKL. The CDR3 extends over 14 amino acids. CDR3 amino acids: CASSRVVRHHEQFF. The DNA for the CDR3 is TGCGCCAGCAGCCGAGTGGTCCGTCACCATGAGCAGTTCTTC.

The chain has TRBV5-5 and TRBJ2-1, with no clear D. V was trimmed by 0 bases and J by 10 bases, leaving 17 bases between them. Germline V gives CDR1 SGHKS, CDR2 YYEKEE (reference sequence). The CDR3 loop spans 15 amino acids. The CDR3 nucleotides read TGTGCCAGCAGCTTGGGTCTCCAGAGAACCTACGAGCAGTTCTTC. Amino acids: CASSLGLQRTYEQFF.

This clonotype was seen more than once but under ten times. The chain has TRBV7-6 and TRBJ2-1; D might be TRBD2 (5 bases). The germline V gene encodes CDR1 SGHVS and CDR2 FNYEAQ. This CDR3 is built from 16 residues. V was trimmed by 4 bases and J by 0 bases, leaving 13 bases between them. The CDR3 DNA is TGTGCCAGCAGCTCCGTTGGCGGAGGCTCCTACAATGAGCAGTTCTTC. This gives the protein CASSSVGGGSYNEQFF.

This clonotype has just a few counts. The chain is built from TRBV7-8 and TRBJ2-3, with D tentatively TRBD2 (5 bases). CDR1 is SGHVS and CDR2 is FQNEAQ in the germline V gene. Trimming pared 1 base from V and 0 bases from J, leaving 11 bases between. The length of the CDR3 is 16 residues. CDR3 nucleotides: TGTGCCAGCAGCTTAGTAGCGTCAACTAGCACAGATACGCAGTATTTT. This codes for CASSLVASTSTDTQYF.

With regard to this clonotype: An end of the junction differs from the germline gene, which may be a read error. The chain carries TRBV28 and TRBJ1-1; D possibly corresponds to TRBD1 (5 bases). This CDR3 is built from 14 residues. The germline V gene encodes CDR1 MDHEN and CDR2 SYDVKM. This CDR3 reads CASSPLGENTEAFF. The CDR3 nucleotides read TGTGCCAGCAGTCCCCTGGGGGAGAACACCGAAGCTTTCTTT. The full variable domain, completed using reference TRBV28 and TRBJ1-1, is DVKVTQSSRYLVKRTGEKVFLECVQDMDHENMFWYRQDPGLGLRLIYFSYDVKMKEKGDIPEGYSVSREKKERFSLILESASTNQTSMYLCASSPLGENTEAFFGQGTRLTVV.

The chain joins TRBV20-1 to TRBJ2-7; either TRBD1 or TRBD2 may supply D (5 bases each). Near its end, the DNA agrees better with TRBJ2-5, so the J call may be wrong. Germline values: CDR1 DFQATT, CDR2 SNEGSKA (reference sequence). The CDR3 has 14 residues. The CDR3 sequence: CSAPGTDQEKTQYF. CDR3 bases: TGCAGTGCCCCAGGGACCGACCAGGAAAAGACCCAGTACTTC.

V usage is TRBV18 and J usage is TRBJ2-7, with D possibly matching TRBD2 (6 bases). The germline V gene encodes CDR1 KGHSH and CDR2 LQKENI. The CDR3 is 12 residues long. Trimming left V 2 bases short and J 6 bases short, with 8 bases between. This CDR3 is CASSPVGGEQYF. In DNA, the CDR3 is TGTGCCAGCTCACCAGTCGGGGGCGAGCAGTACTTC. The full variable domain, in which reference TRBV18 and TRBJ2-7 provide the parts outside the CDR3, is NAGVMQNPRHLVRRRGQEARLRCSPMKGHSHVYWYRQLPEEGLKFMVYLQKENIIDESGMPKERFSAEFPKEGPSILRIQQVVRGDSAAYFCASSPVGGEQYFGPGTRLTVT.